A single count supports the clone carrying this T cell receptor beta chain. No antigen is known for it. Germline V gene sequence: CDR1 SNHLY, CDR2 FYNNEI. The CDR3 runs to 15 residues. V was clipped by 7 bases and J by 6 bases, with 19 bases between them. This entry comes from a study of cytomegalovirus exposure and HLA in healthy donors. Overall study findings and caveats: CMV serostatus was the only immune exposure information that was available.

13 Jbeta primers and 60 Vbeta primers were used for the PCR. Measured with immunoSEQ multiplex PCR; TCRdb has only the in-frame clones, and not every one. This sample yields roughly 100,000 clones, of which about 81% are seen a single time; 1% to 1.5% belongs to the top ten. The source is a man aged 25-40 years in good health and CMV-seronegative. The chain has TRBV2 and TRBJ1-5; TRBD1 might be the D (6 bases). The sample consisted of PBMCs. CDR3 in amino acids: CASKGGVSVIQPQHF. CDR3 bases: TGTGCCAGCAAGGGGGGGGTGAGCGTTATTCAGCCCCAGCATTTT.